This TCR beta chain is from a study of T-cell reconstitution after alpha-beta-depleted transplantation in children. Trimming took off 1 base at V and 0 bases at J, with 15 bases between the two ends. The CDR3 loop spans 17 amino acids. From germline, CDR1 is DFQATT and CDR2 SNEGSKA (reference sequence). This clonotype was seen a handful of times. Preparation of the TCRbeta library used unique molecular identifiers. TCRdb re-derived calls from the PCR reads in MiXCR, one entry per CDR3 protein. This sample has 500,000 or so distinct CDR3 sequences, with less than 35% found just once. Specimen: PBMCs from the stem cell graft donor, collected from the stem cell graft. This receptor was taken from a human donor who donated a stem cell graft to a child with aplastic anemia. J is TRBJ2-2 and V is TRBV20-1; D possibly corresponds to TRBD1 (5 bases). The CDR3 loop reads CSARAPPLGANTGELFF. The DNA for the CDR3 is TGCAGTGCTAGAGCCCCTCCCCTAGGGGCGAACACCGGGGAGCTGTTTTTT.